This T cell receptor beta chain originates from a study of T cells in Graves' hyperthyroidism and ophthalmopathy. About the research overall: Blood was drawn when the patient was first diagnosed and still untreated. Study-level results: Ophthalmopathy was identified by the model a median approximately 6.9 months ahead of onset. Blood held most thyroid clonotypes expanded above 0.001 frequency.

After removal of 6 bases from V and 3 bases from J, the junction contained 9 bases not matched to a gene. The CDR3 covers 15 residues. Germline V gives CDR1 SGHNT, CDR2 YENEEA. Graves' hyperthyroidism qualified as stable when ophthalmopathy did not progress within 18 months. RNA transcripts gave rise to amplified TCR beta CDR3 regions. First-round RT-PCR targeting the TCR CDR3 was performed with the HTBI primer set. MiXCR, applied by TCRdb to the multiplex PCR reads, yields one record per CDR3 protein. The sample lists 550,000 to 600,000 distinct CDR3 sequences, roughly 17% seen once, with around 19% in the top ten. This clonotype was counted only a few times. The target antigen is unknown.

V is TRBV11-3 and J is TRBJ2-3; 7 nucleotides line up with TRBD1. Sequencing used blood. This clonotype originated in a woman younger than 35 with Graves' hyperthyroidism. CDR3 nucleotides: TGTGCCAGCAGACACGCGAGCAGGGGGACAGATACGCAGTATTTT. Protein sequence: CASRHASRGTDTQYF.